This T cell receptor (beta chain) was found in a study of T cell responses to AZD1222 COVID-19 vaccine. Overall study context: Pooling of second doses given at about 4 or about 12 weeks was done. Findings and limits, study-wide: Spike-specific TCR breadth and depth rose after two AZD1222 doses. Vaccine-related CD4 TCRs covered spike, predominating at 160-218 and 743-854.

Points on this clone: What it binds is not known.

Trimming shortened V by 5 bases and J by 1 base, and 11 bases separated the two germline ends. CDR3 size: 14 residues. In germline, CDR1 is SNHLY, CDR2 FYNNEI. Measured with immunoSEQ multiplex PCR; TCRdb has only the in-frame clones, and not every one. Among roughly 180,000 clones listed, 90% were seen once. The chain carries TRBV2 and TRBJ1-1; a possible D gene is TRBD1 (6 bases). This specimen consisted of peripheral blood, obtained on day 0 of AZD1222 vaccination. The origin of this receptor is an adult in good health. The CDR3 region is CASSWTAANTEAFF. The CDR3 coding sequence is TGTGCCAGCAGTTGGACAGCCGCGAACACTGAAGCTTTCTTT.